The 17 T cell receptor beta chains given below trace back to one sample, sequenced in a study of blood T cell repertoires in COVID-19. The table came from immunoSEQ multiplex PCR; TCRdb's copy has only in-frame clones and leaves some out. Here the sample spans about 160,000 clones, about 85% being singletons. The specimen was peripheral blood. The receptors come from a woman in her 50s with COVID-19, enrolled during active disease.

The chain has TRBV27 and TRBJ2-3; D not resolved. The CDR3 has 15 amino acids. Germline values: CDR1 MNHEY, CDR2 SMNVEV (reference sequence). V gave up 4 bases and J gave up 5 bases, with 16 bases separating them. DNA of the CDR3: TGTGCCAGCAGTTCGCTCCTAGAGTTAGGAGATACGCAGTATTTT. Its translation: CASSSLLELGDTQYF.

The rearrangement joins TRBV28 to TRBJ2-7; maybe TRBD1 (5 bases). With 3 bases removed from V and 5 bases from J, the gap between germline ends came to 14 bases. The CDR3 contains 14 residues. Per germline, CDR1 MDHEN and CDR2 SYDVKM. Here the CDR3 reads CASSFPRGANEQYF. Here the CDR3 DNA reads TGTGCCAGCAGTTTTCCTAGGGGCGCCAACGAGCAGTACTTC.

This clone appeared a single time. The J gene is TRBJ2-2, the V gene TRBV27, with D maybe TRBD1 (5 bases). With 2 bases removed from V and 1 base from J, the gap between germline ends came to 11 bases. Germline V lookup: CDR1 MNHEY, CDR2 SMNVEV (reference sequence). The CDR3 consists of 16 residues. The CDR3 region is CASSLMGLGNTGELFF. The CDR3 nucleotides are TGTGCCAGCAGTTTAATGGGGCTCGGGAACACCGGGGAGCTGTTTTTT.

The J gene is TRBJ1-1, the V gene TRBV6-2 or TRBV6-3; weak D call: TRBD1 (6 bases). There are 15 residues in the CDR3. CDR1 and CDR2 (germline): MNHEY, SVGEGT. V lost 5 bases and J lost 5, with 18 bases in between. The CDR3 bases are TGTGCCAGCAGTCCCGGCGGGGGGCCAGGGACTGAAGCTTTCTTT. It specifies CASSPGGGPGTEAFF.

The chain links TRBV28 to TRBJ1-1; maybe TRBD1 (6 bases). CDR1 MDHEN and CDR2 SYDVKM come from the germline V gene. This CDR3 is 15 amino acids long. Trimming took 4 bases from V and 0 from J, leaving 12 bases between them. CDR3 amino acids: CASSSSGHMNTEAFF. The CDR3 DNA reads as TGTGCCAGCAGTTCATCGGGACACATGAACACTGAAGCTTTCTTT.

The chain has TRBV11-2 and TRBJ2-7; TRBD2 is a possible D gene (7 bases). From germline, CDR1 is SGHAT and CDR2 FQNNGV. V was pared by 3 bases and J by 0 bases, with 12 bases between. This CDR3 spans 15 amino acids. The CDR3: CASSFSGGLSYEQYF. The CDR3 DNA follows: TGTGCCAGCAGCTTCTCGGGGGGCCTCTCCTACGAGCAGTACTTC.

The rearrangement uses TRBV19 and TRBJ1-5; weak D call: TRBD1 (6 bases). Trimming stripped 5 bases from V and 2 bases from J, with 13 bases between. The germline V gene encodes CDR1 LNHDA and CDR2 SQIVND (reference sequence). The CDR3 loop spans 15 amino acids. The CDR3 DNA reads TGTGCCAGTAGTCTGGCGGGGGCCGGCAATCAGCCCCAGCATTTT. Amino acid sequence: CASSLAGAGNQPQHF.

The gene calls are TRBV6-5 and TRBJ2-4, with D unclear. The CDR3 has 16 amino acids. CDR1 and CDR2 from the germline V gene are MNHEY and SVGAGI. Trimming removed 0 bases at V and 0 bases at J, with 9 bases between. The CDR3 region is CASSYSSPLAKNIQYF. The CDR3 bases are TGTGCCAGCAGTTACTCGAGCCCTTTAGCCAAAAACATTCAGTACTTC.

V and J are TRBV10-3 and TRBJ2-1; the D gene is possibly TRBD2 (6 bases). There are 16 residues in the CDR3. Germline CDR1 reads ENHRY; CDR2 reads SYGVKD. Trimming stripped 3 bases from V and 4 bases from J, with 16 bases between. The CDR3 sequence is CAISDPFERVYNEQFF. CDR3 DNA: TGTGCCATCAGTGACCCGTTCGAGCGGGTTTACAATGAGCAGTTCTTC.

This clone showed up just a few times. V gene TRBV7-6 combines with J gene TRBJ2-1; 9 nucleotides match TRBD1. CDR1 and CDR2 from the germline V gene are SGHVS and FNYEAQ. With V trimmed by 5 bases and J by 8 bases, 10 bases remained unmatched. The CDR3 is 15 amino acids. This CDR3 is CASSEDRGQSDEQFF. CDR3 coding DNA: TGTGCCAGCAGCGAGGACAGGGGACAAAGCGATGAGCAGTTCTTC.

The chain links TRBV4-1 to TRBJ2-2; 12 positions match TRBD1. The CDR3 is 17 residues long. Looked up from germline, CDR1 is MGHRA and CDR2 is YSYEKL. The J segment lost 7 bases and the V segment lost 4 bases, leaving 10 bases of the junction unmatched. The CDR3 loop reads CASSPTPGQGALGELFF. The CDR3 DNA reads as TGCGCCAGCAGCCCGACCCCGGGACAGGGGGCTCTCGGGGAGCTGTTTTTT.

The genes are TRBV27 and TRBJ2-3; 12 bases are shared with TRBD2. V lost 5 bases, J lost 2 bases, and 5 bases stayed unmatched. The CDR3 runs to 16 residues. CDR1 is MNHEY, CDR2 SMNVEV, per germline (reference sequence). For the CDR3, the DNA is TGTGCCAGCAGTAAGGGACTAGCGGGCCCCACAGATACGCAGTATTTT. This encodes CASSKGLAGPTDTQYF.

The V and J genes are TRBV7-9 and TRBJ1-5; D is unclear. The germline V gene has CDR1 SEHNR and CDR2 FQNEAQ (reference sequence). The CDR3 is 16 residues long. V lost 2 bases and J lost 4, with 15 bases in between. This CDR3 reads CASSLFVRVGNQPQHF. The CDR3 region has the DNA TGTGCCAGCAGCTTATTCGTGAGGGTAGGAAATCAGCCCCAGCATTTT.

The chain has TRBV4-1 and TRBJ1-2, with D possibly TRBD1 on 6 matching bases. The CDR3 is made up of 14 amino acids. Germline-derived CDR1 and CDR2 are MGHRA and YSYEKL. Between the trimmed V and J ends, which lost 0 bases and 4 bases, there was a span of 9 bases. The CDR3 sequence: CASSQDRGAYGYTF. In DNA, the CDR3 is TGCGCCAGCAGCCAAGATCGGGGGGCCTATGGCTACACCTTC.

The chain employs TRBV5-1 and TRBJ2-3; 8 positions agree with TRBD1. The V gene end was trimmed by 4 bases and the J gene end by 0 bases; junction bases not matched to a gene: 7. The germline V gene encodes CDR1 SGHRS and CDR2 YFSETQ. CDR3 length: 16 amino acids. DNA of the CDR3: TGCGCCAGCAGCCGGGGCGGGACAGGTAGCACAGATACGCAGTATTTT. It specifies CASSRGGTGSTDTQYF. Combining the CDR3 with reference TRBV5-1 and TRBJ2-3 gives the whole variable domain KAGVTQTPRYLIKTRGQQVTLSCSPISGHRSVSWYQQTPGQGLQFLFEYFSETQRNKGNFPGRFSGRQFSNSRSEMNVSTLELGDSALYLCASSRGGTGSTDTQYFGPGTRLTVL.

The chain has TRBV6-5 and TRBJ2-3, with TRBD1 matching over 7 bases. The CDR3 is 14 amino acids. J lost 0 bases, V lost 6 bases, and 3 bases had no gene match. Looked up from germline, CDR1 is MNHEY and CDR2 is SVGAGI. The chain's CDR3 is CASRLGQSTDTQYF. DNA for the CDR3: TGTGCCAGCAGGCTGGGACAGAGCACAGATACGCAGTATTTT.

The chain combines TRBV5-4 with TRBJ2-7, with a tentative D call TRBD2 (6 bases). Germline V CDR1 and CDR2: SGHNT, YYREEE (reference sequence). This CDR3 region has 15 residues. V was trimmed by 4 bases and J by 2 bases, leaving 16 bases between them. The CDR3 loop reads CASSAWDFGAYEQYF. CDR3 DNA sequence: TGTGCCAGCAGCGCTTGGGACTTCGGGGCCTACGAGCAGTACTTC. Looking up the rest from reference TRBV5-4 and TRBJ2-7 gives the full variable domain: ETGVTQSPTHLIKTRGQQVTLRCSSQSGHNTVSWYQQALGQGPQFIFQYYREEENGRGNFPPRFSGLQFPNYSSELNVNALELDDSALYLCASSAWDFGAYEQYFGPGTRLTVT.